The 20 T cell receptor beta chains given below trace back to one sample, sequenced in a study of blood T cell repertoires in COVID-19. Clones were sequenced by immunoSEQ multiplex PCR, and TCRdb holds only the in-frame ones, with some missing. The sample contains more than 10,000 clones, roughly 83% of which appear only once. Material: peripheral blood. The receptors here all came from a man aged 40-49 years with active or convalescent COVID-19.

The CDR3 DNA sequence: TGCGCCAGCAGCTTGGTGGGGGGGCGCGGGCGAGAGCAGTTCTTC. Its translation is CASSLVGGRGREQFF. This chain links TRBV5-1 with TRBJ2-1, with D perhaps TRBD2 (7 bases). V was clipped by 0 bases and J by 10 bases, with 17 bases between them. The CDR3 covers 15 residues. The germline gives CDR1 SGHRS, CDR2 YFSETQ.

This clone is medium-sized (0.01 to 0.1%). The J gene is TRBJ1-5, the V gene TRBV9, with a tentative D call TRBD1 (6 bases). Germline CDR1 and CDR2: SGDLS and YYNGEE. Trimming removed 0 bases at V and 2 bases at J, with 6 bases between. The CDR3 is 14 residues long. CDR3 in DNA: TGTGCCAGCAGCGTAGCAGGGGGCAATCAGCCCCAGCATTTT. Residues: CASSVAGGNQPQHF.

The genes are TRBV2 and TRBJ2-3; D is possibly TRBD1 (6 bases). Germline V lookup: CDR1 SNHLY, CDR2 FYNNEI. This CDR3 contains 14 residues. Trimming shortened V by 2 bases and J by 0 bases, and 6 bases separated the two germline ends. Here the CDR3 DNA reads TGTGCCAGCAGTGAACAGGGGAGCACAGATACGCAGTATTTT. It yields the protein CASSEQGSTDTQYF.

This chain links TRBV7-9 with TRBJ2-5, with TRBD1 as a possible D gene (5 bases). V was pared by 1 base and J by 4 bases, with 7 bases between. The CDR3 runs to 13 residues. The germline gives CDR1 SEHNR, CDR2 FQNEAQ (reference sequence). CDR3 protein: CASSLDRTETQYF. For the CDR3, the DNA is TGTGCCAGCAGCTTAGACAGGACAGAGACCCAGTACTTC.

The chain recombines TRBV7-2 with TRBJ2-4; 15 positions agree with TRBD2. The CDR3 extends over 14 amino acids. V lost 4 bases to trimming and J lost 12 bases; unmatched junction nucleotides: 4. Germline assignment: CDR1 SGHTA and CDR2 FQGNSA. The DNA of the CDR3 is TGTGCCAGCAGCTCCCGGACTAGCGGGGGGGATCAGTACTTC. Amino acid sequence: CASSSRTSGGDQYF.

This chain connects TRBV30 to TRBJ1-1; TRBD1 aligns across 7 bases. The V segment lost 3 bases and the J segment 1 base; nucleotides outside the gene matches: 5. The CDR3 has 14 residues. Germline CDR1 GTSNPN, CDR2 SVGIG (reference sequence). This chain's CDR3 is CAWRETGRNTEAFF. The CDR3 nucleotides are TGTGCCTGGAGGGAGACAGGGCGGAACACTGAAGCTTTCTTT.

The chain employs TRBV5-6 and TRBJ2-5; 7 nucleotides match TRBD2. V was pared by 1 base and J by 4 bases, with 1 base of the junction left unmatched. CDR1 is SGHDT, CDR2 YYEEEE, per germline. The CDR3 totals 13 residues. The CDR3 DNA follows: TGTGCCAGCAGCTTGTTAGCGGGAGAGACCCAGTACTTC. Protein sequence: CASSLLAGETQYF.

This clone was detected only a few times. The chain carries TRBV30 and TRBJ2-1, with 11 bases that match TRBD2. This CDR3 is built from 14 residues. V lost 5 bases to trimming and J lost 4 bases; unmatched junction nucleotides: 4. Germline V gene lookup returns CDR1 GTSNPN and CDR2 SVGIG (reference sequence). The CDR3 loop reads CAWSGLAVYNEQFF. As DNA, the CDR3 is TGTGCCTGGTCGGGACTAGCGGTTTACAATGAGCAGTTCTTC.

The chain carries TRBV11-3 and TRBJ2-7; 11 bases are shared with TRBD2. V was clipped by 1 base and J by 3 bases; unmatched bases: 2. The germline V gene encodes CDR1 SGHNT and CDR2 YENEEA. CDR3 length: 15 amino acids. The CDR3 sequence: CASSLGLAGHYEQYF. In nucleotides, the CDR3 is TGTGCCAGCAGCTTAGGACTAGCGGGGCACTACGAGCAGTACTTC.

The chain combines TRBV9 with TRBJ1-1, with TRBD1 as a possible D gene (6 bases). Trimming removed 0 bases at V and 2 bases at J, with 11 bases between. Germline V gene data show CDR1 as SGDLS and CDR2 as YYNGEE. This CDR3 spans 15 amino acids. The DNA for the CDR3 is TGTGCCAGCAGCGTAGATCAGGGGTTAAACACTGAAGCTTTCTTT. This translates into CASSVDQGLNTEAFF.

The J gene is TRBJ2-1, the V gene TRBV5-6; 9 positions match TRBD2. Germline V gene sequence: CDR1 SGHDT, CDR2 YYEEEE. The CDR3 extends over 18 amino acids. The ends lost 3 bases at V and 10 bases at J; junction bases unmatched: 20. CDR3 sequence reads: CASSYGTSRISALQEQFF. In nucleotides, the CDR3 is TGTGCCAGCAGCTACGGGACTAGCAGGATCTCGGCTCTCCAGGAGCAGTTCTTC.

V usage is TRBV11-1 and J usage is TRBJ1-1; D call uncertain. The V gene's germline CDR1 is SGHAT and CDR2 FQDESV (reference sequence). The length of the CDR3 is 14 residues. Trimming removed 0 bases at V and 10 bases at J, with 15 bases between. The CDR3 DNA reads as TGTGCCAGCAGCTTAGCGGGAGTGAAAGTGGGAGCTTTCTTT. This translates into CASSLAGVKVGAFF.

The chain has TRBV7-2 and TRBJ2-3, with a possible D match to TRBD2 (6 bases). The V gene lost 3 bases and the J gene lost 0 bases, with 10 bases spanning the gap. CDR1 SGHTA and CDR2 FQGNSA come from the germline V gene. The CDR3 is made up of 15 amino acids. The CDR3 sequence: CASSFSGTSTDTQYF. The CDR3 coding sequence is TGTGCCAGCAGCTTTAGCGGAACTAGCACAGATACGCAGTATTTT.

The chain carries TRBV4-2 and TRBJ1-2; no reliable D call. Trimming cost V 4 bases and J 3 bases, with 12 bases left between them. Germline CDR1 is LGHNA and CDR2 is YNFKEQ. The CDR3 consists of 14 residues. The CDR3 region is CASSPRQVDYGYTF. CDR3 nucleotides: TGTGCCAGCAGCCCCCGGCAGGTGGACTATGGCTACACCTTC.

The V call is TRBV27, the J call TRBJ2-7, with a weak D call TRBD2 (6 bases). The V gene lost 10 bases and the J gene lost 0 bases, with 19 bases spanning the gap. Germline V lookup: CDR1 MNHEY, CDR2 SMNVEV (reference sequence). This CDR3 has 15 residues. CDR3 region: CATQTQPGGSYEQYF. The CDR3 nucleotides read TGTGCCACTCAAACTCAACCCGGGGGCTCCTACGAGCAGTACTTC.

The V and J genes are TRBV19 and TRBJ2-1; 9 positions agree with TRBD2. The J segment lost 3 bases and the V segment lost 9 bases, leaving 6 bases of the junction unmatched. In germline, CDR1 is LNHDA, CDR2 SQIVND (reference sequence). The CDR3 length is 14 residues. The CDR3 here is CASTAGGDYNEQFF. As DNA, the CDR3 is TGTGCCAGCACTGCGGGAGGGGACTACAATGAGCAGTTCTTC.

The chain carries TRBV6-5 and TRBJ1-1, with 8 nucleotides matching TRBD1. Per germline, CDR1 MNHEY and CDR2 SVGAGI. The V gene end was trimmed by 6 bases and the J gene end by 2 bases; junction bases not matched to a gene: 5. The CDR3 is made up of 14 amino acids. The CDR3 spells CASSPGQANTEAFF. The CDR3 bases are TGTGCCAGCAGCCCGGGACAGGCAAACACTGAAGCTTTCTTT.

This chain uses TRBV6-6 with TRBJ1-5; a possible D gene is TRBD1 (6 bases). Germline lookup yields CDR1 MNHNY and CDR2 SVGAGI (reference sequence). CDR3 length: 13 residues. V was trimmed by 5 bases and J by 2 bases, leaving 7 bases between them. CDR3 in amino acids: CASSRQGNQPQHF. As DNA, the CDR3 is TGTGCCAGCAGTCGACAGGGCAATCAGCCCCAGCATTTT.

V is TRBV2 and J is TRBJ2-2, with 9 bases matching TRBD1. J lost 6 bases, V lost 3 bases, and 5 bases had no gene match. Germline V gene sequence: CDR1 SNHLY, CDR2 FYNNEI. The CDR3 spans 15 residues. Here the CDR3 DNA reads TGTGCCAGCAGTGACCGGACAGGGGACGCCGGGGAGCTGTTTTTT. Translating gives CASSDRTGDAGELFF.

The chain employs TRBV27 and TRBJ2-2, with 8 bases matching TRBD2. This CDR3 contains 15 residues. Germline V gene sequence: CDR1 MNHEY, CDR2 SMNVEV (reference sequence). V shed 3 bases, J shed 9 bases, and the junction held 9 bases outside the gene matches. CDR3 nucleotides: TGTGCCAGCAGTTTCCCAGCGGGGGCCCCCCGGGAGCTGTTTTTT. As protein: CASSFPAGAPRELFF.